The subject of this entry is one TCR beta chain. The antigen is not known. This entry comes from a study of HIV-infected patients and healthy controls. Findings of the study overall: Comparisons were complicated because patients and controls had unequal numbers of distinct sequences.

cDNA was made from roughly 470 ng RNA using alpha and beta constant primers. Separate chain-specific third strand synthesis with multiplexing indices produced the alpha and beta libraries. Each CDR3 protein gets one entry after TCRdb re-called the 5' RACE reads with MiXCR. This repertoire shows more than 5,500 distinct CDR3 sequences, 8.5% to 10% found once; its top ten account for roughly 27%. Antiretroviral therapy had run roughly three months, about 14 weeks, before follow-up blood collection. All unsorted peripheral T cells were captured because whole blood was used without fractionation. The sequence derives from an adult with HIV infection. Sequenced here: blood, sampled during antiretroviral therapy.

CDR3 sequence (DNA): TGTGCCAGCAGCTTGATAGTAGGAAGTGAGCAGTTCTTC. The encoded protein is CASSLIVGSEQFF. The rearrangement joins TRBV7-3 to TRBJ2-1; no firm D call. Germline V gives CDR1 SGHTA, CDR2 FQGTGA. V was clipped by 3 bases and J by 9 bases, with 12 bases between them. The CDR3 has 13 amino acids.